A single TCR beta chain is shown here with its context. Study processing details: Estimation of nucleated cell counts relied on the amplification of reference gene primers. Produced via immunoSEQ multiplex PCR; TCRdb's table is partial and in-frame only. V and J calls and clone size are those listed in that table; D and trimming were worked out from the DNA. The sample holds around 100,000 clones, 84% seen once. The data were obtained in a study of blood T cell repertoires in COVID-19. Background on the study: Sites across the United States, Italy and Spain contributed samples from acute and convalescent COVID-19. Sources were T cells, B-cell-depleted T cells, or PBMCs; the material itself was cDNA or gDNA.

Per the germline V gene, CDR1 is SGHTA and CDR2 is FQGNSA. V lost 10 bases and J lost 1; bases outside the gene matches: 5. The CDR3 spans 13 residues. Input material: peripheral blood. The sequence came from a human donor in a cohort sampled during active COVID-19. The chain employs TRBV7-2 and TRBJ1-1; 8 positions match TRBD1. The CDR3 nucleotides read TGTGCCATCAAGGGGACAGGGAACACTGAAGCTTTCTTT. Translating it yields CAIKGTGNTEAFF.